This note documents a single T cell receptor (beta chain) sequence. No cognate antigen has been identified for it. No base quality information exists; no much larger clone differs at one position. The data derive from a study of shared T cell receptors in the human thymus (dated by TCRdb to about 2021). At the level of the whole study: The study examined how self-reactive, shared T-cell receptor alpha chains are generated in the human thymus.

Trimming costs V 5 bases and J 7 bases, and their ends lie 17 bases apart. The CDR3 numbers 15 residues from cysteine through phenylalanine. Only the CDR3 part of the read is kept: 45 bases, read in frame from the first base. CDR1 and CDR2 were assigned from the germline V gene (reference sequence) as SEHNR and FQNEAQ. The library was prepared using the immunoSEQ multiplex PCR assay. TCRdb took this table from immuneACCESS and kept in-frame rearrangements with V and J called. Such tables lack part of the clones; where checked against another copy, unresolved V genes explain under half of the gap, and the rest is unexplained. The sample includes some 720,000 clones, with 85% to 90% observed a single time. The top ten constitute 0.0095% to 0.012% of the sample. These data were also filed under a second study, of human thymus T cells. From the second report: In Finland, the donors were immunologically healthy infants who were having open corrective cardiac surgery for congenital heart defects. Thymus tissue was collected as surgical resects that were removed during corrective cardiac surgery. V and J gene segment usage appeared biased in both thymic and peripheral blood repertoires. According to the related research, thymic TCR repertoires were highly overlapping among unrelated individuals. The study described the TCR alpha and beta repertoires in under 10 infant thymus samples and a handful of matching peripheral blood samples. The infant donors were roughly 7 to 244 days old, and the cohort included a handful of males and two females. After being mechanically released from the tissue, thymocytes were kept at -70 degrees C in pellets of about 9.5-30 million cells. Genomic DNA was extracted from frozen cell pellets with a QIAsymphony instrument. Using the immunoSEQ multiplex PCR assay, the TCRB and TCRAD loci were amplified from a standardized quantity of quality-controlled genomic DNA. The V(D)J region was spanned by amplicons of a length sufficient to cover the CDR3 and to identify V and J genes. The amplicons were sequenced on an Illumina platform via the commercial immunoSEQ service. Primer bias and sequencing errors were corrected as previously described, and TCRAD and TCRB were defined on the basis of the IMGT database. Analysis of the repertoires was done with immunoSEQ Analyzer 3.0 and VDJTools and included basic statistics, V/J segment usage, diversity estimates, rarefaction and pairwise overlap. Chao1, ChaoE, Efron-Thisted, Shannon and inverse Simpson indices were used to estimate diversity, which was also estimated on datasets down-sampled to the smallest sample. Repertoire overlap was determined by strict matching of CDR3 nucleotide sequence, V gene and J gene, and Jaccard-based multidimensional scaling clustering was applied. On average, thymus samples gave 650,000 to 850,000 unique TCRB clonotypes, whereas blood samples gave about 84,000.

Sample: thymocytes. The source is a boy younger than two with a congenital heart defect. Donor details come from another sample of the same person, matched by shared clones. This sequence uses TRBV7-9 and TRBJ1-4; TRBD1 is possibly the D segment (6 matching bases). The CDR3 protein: CASSGRGTHREKLFF. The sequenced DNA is TGTGCCAGCAGCGGGAGGGGGACCCACCGTGAAAAACTGTTTTTT.